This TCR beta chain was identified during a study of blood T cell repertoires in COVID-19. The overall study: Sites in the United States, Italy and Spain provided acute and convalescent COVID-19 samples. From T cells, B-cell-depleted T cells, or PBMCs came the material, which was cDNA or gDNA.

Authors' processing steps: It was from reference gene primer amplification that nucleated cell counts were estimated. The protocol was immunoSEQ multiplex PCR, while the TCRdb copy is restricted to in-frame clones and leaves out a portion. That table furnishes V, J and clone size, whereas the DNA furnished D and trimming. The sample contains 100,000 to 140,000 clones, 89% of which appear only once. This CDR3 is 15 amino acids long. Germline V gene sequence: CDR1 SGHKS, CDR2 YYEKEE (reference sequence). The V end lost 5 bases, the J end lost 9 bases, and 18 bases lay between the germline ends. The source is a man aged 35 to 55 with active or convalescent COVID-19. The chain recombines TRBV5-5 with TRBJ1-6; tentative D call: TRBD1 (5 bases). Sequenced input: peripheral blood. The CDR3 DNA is TGTGCCAGCAGTTGGGAGGGGCTGTCGGGTTCACCCCTCCACTTT. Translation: CASSWEGLSGSPLHF. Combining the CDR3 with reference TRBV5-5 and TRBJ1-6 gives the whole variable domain DAGVTQSPTHLIKTRGQQVTLRCSPISGHKSVSWYQQVLGQGPQFIFQYYEKEERGRGNFPDRFSARQFPNYSSELNVNALLLGDSALYLCASSWEGLSGSPLHFGNGTRLTVT.